This T cell receptor beta chain was sequenced in a study of cytomegalovirus exposure and HLA in healthy donors. Turning to the study itself: Earlier results showed approximately 120 million unique TCR beta sequences derived from 150 million to 200 million T cells. General observations from the study: Reports showed the classifier diagnosing cytomegalovirus status with high specificity and sensitivity.

The trim removed 1 base at V and 6 bases at J, leaving 6 bases unmatched. There are 16 residues in the CDR3. In germline, CDR1 is SGHTA, CDR2 FQGTGA. Primers: 60 Vbeta forward and 13 Jbeta reverse. Assay: immunoSEQ multiplex PCR; the TCRdb copy retains only in-frame clones and omits some. The data hold some 120,000 clones, with around 75% observed a single time. As concerns this clone: Its specificity is not known.

Material for sequencing was PBMCs. The V and J genes are TRBV7-3 and TRBJ2-1, with TRBD2 identical over 10 bases. The origin of this receptor is a woman aged 18-29 years in good health and CMV-seronegative. DNA of the CDR3: TGTGCCAGCAGCTTAAATGTAGCGGGGGGCCCCAATGAGCAGTTCTTC. Translating it yields CASSLNVAGGPNEQFF.